Listed here are 27 T cell receptor beta chains from one sample, sequenced in a study of blood T cell repertoires in COVID-19. TCRdb keeps only in-frame clones here, not all; method: immunoSEQ multiplex PCR. The sample lists fewer than 150,000 clones; around 84% were seen once. Sequences were obtained from peripheral blood. The receptors originated from a man between 40 and 49 years old with acute or convalescent COVID-19.

A single count supports this clone. The rearrangement uses TRBV24-1 and TRBJ2-7; 8 bases align to TRBD1. The V gene end was trimmed by 3 bases and the J gene end by 5 bases; junction bases not matched to a gene: 2. Germline assignment: CDR1 KGHDR and CDR2 SFDVKD. The CDR3 covers 13 residues. The CDR3 region is CATSDVDRDEQYF. CDR3 nucleotides: TGTGCCACCAGTGATGTGGACAGGGACGAGCAGTACTTC.

The chain uses TRBV24-1 and TRBJ2-7; TRBD1 matches 10 bases. The germline V gene encodes CDR1 KGHDR and CDR2 SFDVKD. The CDR3 runs 16 residues. The junction had 11 bases not matched to a gene; V was cut back by 3 bases and J by 7 bases. The CDR3, as DNA: TGTGCCACCAGTGATCCGACGACAGGGGGCAATAGTGAGCAGTACTTC. This sequence encodes CATSDPTTGGNSEQYF.

The chain recombines TRBV7-3 with TRBJ2-2, with 8 bases aligning to TRBD2. CDR3 length: 17 residues. Trimming cost V 2 bases and J 0 bases; bases outside gene matches: 5. Looked up from germline, CDR1 is SGHTA and CDR2 is FQGTGA. The CDR3 protein is CASSLGRGGSNTGELFF. Here the CDR3 DNA reads TGTGCCAGCAGCTTAGGTCGCGGGGGGTCGAACACCGGGGAGCTGTTTTTT.

This clone has only one observation. This chain connects TRBV15 to TRBJ2-3; D is ambiguous. The CDR3 is 15 amino acids. CDR1 is LNHNV and CDR2 is YYDKDF in the germline V gene (reference sequence). V lost 2 bases to trimming and J lost 4 bases, with 13 bases between them. The CDR3 DNA is TGTGCCACCAGCAGATCCCCGAGTGCGGCAGATACGCAGTATTTT. Translating it yields CATSRSPSAADTQYF.

This clone was seen only a few times. The V gene is TRBV18, the J gene TRBJ2-5; 8 nucleotides line up with TRBD2. The CDR3 extends over 15 amino acids. Trimming cost V 1 base and J 3 bases; bases outside gene matches: 4. Germline-derived CDR1 and CDR2 are KGHSH and LQKENI. The CDR3 reads CASSPRSTSEETQYF. CDR3 DNA sequence: TGTGCCAGCTCACCACGATCGACTAGCGAAGAGACCCAGTACTTC.

This rearrangement joins TRBV6-2 or TRBV6-3 to TRBJ2-1; 12 bases fit TRBD2. This CDR3 has 18 amino acids. CDR1 is MNHEY, CDR2 SVGEGT, per germline. Unmatched junction bases numbered 3, after V lost 0 bases and J lost 0 bases. The CDR3 DNA sequence: TGTGCCAGCAGTTACTCGCCACTAGCGGGGGGCTCCTACAATGAGCAGTTCTTC. This sequence encodes CASSYSPLAGGSYNEQFF.

The chain recombines TRBV5-1 with TRBJ2-3; a weak D match, TRBD1 (6 bases). The CDR3 covers 13 residues. V was cut by 2 bases and J by 6 bases, with 10 bases left in between. Germline CDR1 is SGHRS and CDR2 is YFSETQ. The CDR3 DNA reads as TGCGCCAGCAGCTTTGGGGGCGCTGATACGCAGTATTTT. It codes for CASSFGGADTQYF.

The chain recombines TRBV2 with TRBJ2-7; 7 nucleotides match TRBD2. Losses at the gene ends were 8 bases for V and 2 bases for J; bases not matched to a gene: 3. Germline V CDR1 and CDR2: SNHLY, FYNNEI. This CDR3 spans 12 amino acids. The CDR3 DNA follows: TGTGCCAGCCTTGCGGGGGCCTACGAGCAGTACTTC. It specifies CASLAGAYEQYF.

This clone was counted a few times. The J gene is TRBJ2-7, the V gene TRBV5-1; 9 nucleotides line up with TRBD1. V shed 3 bases, J shed 6 bases, and the junction held 10 bases outside the gene matches. The CDR3 has 15 residues. Per the germline V gene, CDR1 is SGHRS and CDR2 is YFSETQ. CDR3 sequence (DNA): TGCGCCAGCAGCTCCAATTCGGGACAGGGACGCGAGCAGTACTTC. This codes for CASSSNSGQGREQYF. Combining the CDR3 with reference TRBV5-1 and TRBJ2-7 gives the whole variable domain KAGVTQTPRYLIKTRGQQVTLSCSPISGHRSVSWYQQTPGQGLQFLFEYFSETQRNKGNFPGRFSGRQFSNSRSEMNVSTLELGDSALYLCASSSNSGQGREQYFGPGTRLTVT.

This rearrangement joins TRBV20-1 to TRBJ1-1; D gene ambiguous. Germline CDR1 reads DFQATT; CDR2 reads SNEGSKA (reference sequence). Trimming shortened V by 3 bases and J by 0 bases, and 11 bases separated the two germline ends. This CDR3 has 14 amino acids. This CDR3 is CSASWAAMNTEAFF. For the CDR3, the DNA is TGCAGTGCTAGTTGGGCAGCTATGAACACTGAAGCTTTCTTT.

This chain links TRBV3-1 (or the pseudogene TRBV3-2) with TRBJ1-3; 7 bases line up with TRBD1. Losses at the gene ends were 4 bases for V and 0 bases for J; bases not matched to a gene: 21. Germline assignment: CDR1 LGHDT and CDR2 YNNKEL (reference sequence). The CDR3 spans 21 residues. The CDR3 here is CASSPRIVRDRSRSSGNTIYF. As DNA, the CDR3 is TGTGCCAGCAGCCCCCGGATAGTACGGGACAGATCAAGAAGCTCTGGAAACACCATATATTTT.

The CDR3 DNA sequence: TGTGCCAGTAGTATTGCGGGAAGCAATCAGCCCCAGCATTTT. Translating gives CASSIAGSNQPQHF. The chain uses TRBV19 and TRBJ1-5; no firm D call. Per germline, CDR1 LNHDA and CDR2 SQIVND (reference sequence). Between the trimmed V and J ends, which lost 3 bases and 1 base, there was a span of 7 bases. CDR3 length: 14 amino acids.

The rearrangement joins TRBV9 to TRBJ1-6; D gene ambiguous. V lost 0 bases to trimming and J lost 5 bases, with 9 bases between them. Germline-derived CDR1 and CDR2 are SGDLS and YYNGEE. This CDR3 has 15 amino acids. CDR3 residues: CASSVGAGDNSPLHF. CDR3 in DNA: TGTGCCAGCAGCGTAGGGGCAGGTGATAATTCACCCCTCCACTTT.

This chain uses TRBV11-2 with TRBJ1-1; the D gene is possibly TRBD1 (5 bases). Germline-derived CDR1 and CDR2 are SGHAT and FQNNGV. Trimming removed 4 bases from V and 0 bases from J, with 9 bases in between. The CDR3 runs to 14 residues. This CDR3 reads CASSSDRLNTEAFF. DNA of the CDR3: TGTGCCAGCAGCTCAGACAGATTGAACACTGAAGCTTTCTTT.

This rearrangement joins TRBV19 to TRBJ2-1; D possibly corresponds to TRBD1 (6 bases). Germline lookup yields CDR1 LNHDA and CDR2 SQIVND (reference sequence). The CDR3 contains 17 residues. V was trimmed by 3 bases and J by 1 base, leaving 16 bases between them. For the CDR3, the DNA is TGTGCCAGTAGTATGGGCACAGGGCGTAGTTCCTACAATGAGCAGTTCTTC. This codes for CASSMGTGRSSYNEQFF.

The chain links TRBV5-6 to TRBJ1-3; D is perhaps TRBD1 (6 bases). From germline, CDR1 is SGHDT and CDR2 YYEEEE. With 4 bases removed from V and 0 bases from J, the gap between germline ends came to 11 bases. The CDR3 extends over 15 amino acids. CDR3 sequence reads: CASSLTGNSGNTIYF. The DNA of the CDR3 is TGTGCCAGCAGCCTAACAGGGAACTCTGGAAACACCATATATTTT.

V gene TRBV2 combines with J gene TRBJ1-2; no firm D call. Germline-derived CDR1 and CDR2 are SNHLY and FYNNEI. The CDR3 sequence is 15 residues long. V lost 3 bases, J lost 6 bases, and 17 bases lay in between. The CDR3 DNA reads as TGTGCCAGCAGTGATAAGGGCAGCGGTCACCATGGCTACACCTTC. Translation gives CASSDKGSGHHGYTF. Combining the CDR3 with reference TRBV2 and TRBJ1-2 gives the whole variable domain EPEVTQTPSHQVTQMGQEVILRCVPISNHLYFYWYRQILGQKVEFLVSFYNNEISEKSEIFDDQFSVERPDGSNFTLKIRSTKLEDSAMYFCASSDKGSGHHGYTFGSGTRLTVV.

The chain carries TRBV9 and TRBJ2-6, with 8 nucleotides matching TRBD2. This CDR3 contains 18 residues. Per germline, CDR1 SGDLS and CDR2 YYNGEE. Germline trimming cut 0 bases from V and 3 bases from J; bases unmatched to any gene: 8. DNA for the CDR3: TGTGCCAGCAGCGTAGGTTCGCGGGGGGCGTATGGGGCCAACGTCCTGACTTTC. As protein: CASSVGSRGAYGANVLTF.

This clone was counted a few times. The chain is built from TRBV13 and TRBJ2-3, with a tentative D call TRBD2 (5 bases). Germline V CDR1 and CDR2: PRHDT, FYEKMQ (reference sequence). V was trimmed by 5 bases and J by 0 bases, leaving 18 bases between them. This CDR3 has 17 amino acids. The CDR3 DNA follows: TGTGCCAGCAGCCACGTAGCCGGACTGGGAAGCACAGATACGCAGTATTTT. The encoded protein is CASSHVAGLGSTDTQYF.

A remark on this clone: Other DNA sequences within the sample encode an identical CDR3. The rearrangement joins TRBV9 to TRBJ2-3, with 10 bases matching TRBD2. Germline V gives CDR1 SGDLS, CDR2 YYNGEE. The CDR3 contains 16 residues. The V segment lost 4 bases and the J segment 1 base; nucleotides outside the gene matches: 6. CDR3 loop: CASSPPAGGRTDTQYF. CDR3 DNA: TGTGCCAGCAGCCCACCAGCGGGGGGGCGCACAGATACGCAGTATTTT.

V usage is TRBV30 and J usage is TRBJ2-5; TRBD2 aligns across 9 bases. Per the germline V gene, CDR1 is GTSNPN and CDR2 is SVGIG (reference sequence). There are 14 residues in the CDR3. J gave up 1 base and V 6 bases, and 6 bases lay outside the gene matches. CDR3 in DNA: TGTGCCTGCAGAAGGCGGGGGGGCCAAGAGACCCAGTACTTC. This translates into CACRRRGGQETQYF.

The rearrangement joins TRBV24-1 to TRBJ2-2, with unresolved D. Trimming left V 4 bases short and J 3 bases short, with 17 bases between. The CDR3 sequence is 17 residues long. The germline gives CDR1 KGHDR, CDR2 SFDVKD. The CDR3 region is CATSDPSPIRDTGELFF. DNA of the CDR3: TGTGCCACCAGTGACCCGAGTCCTATACGGGACACCGGGGAGCTGTTTTTT.

V is TRBV24-1 and J is TRBJ2-5; tentative D call: TRBD2 (5 bases). Trimming removed 1 base at V and 4 bases at J, with 12 bases between. CDR3 size: 15 residues. The germline V gene has CDR1 KGHDR and CDR2 SFDVKD. The CDR3 coding sequence is TGTGCCACCAGTGATTTAGAGGGATTGGGAGAGACCCAGTACTTC. This codes for CATSDLEGLGETQYF.

As DNA, the CDR3 is TGCGCCAGCAGTTCAAGGGGACCGGGACACCCCCGTGGCTACACCTTC. This codes for CASSSRGPGHPRGYTF. The chain has TRBV10-1 and TRBJ1-2; D possibly corresponds to TRBD1 (6 bases). V was cut by 5 bases and J by 7 bases, with 23 bases left in between. This CDR3 region has 16 residues. CDR1 is WNHNN and CDR2 is SYGVQD in the germline V gene (reference sequence).

The chain carries TRBV18 and TRBJ2-2; TRBD1 matches at 10 bases. V shed 3 bases, J shed 5 bases, and the junction held 12 bases outside the gene matches. Germline V gene lookup returns CDR1 KGHSH and CDR2 LQKENI. The length of the CDR3 is 18 residues. CDR3 nucleotide sequence: TGTGCCAGCTCACCGTACGATCCGGGACAGGGGAGTACCGGGGAGCTGTTTTTT. Protein sequence: CASSPYDPGQGSTGELFF. Based on the CDR3 plus reference TRBV18 and TRBJ2-2, the full variable domain is NAGVMQNPRHLVRRRGQEARLRCSPMKGHSHVYWYRQLPEEGLKFMVYLQKENIIDESGMPKERFSAEFPKEGPSILRIQQVVRGDSAAYFCASSPYDPGQGSTGELFFGEGSRLTVL.

The chain has TRBV7-9 and TRBJ1-3; TRBD1 agrees at 7 bases. The germline CDR1 and CDR2 sequences are SEHNR and FQNEAQ (reference sequence). V lost 1 base, J lost 2 bases, and 8 bases stayed unmatched. The CDR3 loop spans 17 amino acids. The CDR3 reads CASSLGAEGAPGNTIYF. Here the CDR3 DNA reads TGTGCCAGCAGCTTAGGGGCTGAGGGGGCGCCTGGAAACACCATATATTTT.

This chain joins TRBV30 and TRBJ1-2; D gene unclear. The CDR3 extends over 13 amino acids. Germline CDR1 GTSNPN, CDR2 SVGIG (reference sequence). Trimming stripped 0 bases from V and 0 bases from J, with 5 bases between. CDR3 coding DNA: TGTGCCTGGAGTGTATCCACTAACTATGGCTACACCTTC. Translated: CAWSVSTNYGYTF.